These T cell receptor beta chains were read from a single sample in a study of blood T cell repertoires in COVID-19. Generated by immunoSEQ multiplex PCR, the TCRdb table keeps only in-frame clones and is missing some. The sample shows a few hundred thousand clones, around 88% of them seen only once. The sequencing input was peripheral blood. These receptors were taken from a woman aged 50 to 65 with COVID-19, enrolled during active disease. Each CDR3 is given with its conserved first and last residue. The order of the fields is CDR3 length, V gene, clone size, CDR3 protein. Rows give clone size only sometimes, using once, few, many, or a class for an expanded clone.

length: 15; V: TRBV6-6; size: NA; CDR3: CASSYEAGGPGELFF
length: 15; V: TRBV2; size: NA; CDR3: CASSERTGSKAEAFF
length: 15; V: TRBV5-1; size: NA; CDR3: CASSWDLTGNTEAFF
length: 16; V: TRBV7-6; size: NA; CDR3: CASSLGQGDSYNEQFF
length: 16; V: TRBV5-4; size: NA; CDR3: CASSTQDSTMNTEAFF
length: 15; V: TRBV6-5; size: NA; CDR3: CASSWGGSNTGELFF
length: 13; V: TRBV7-8; size: few; CDR3: CAIPGQGTGELFF
length: 13; V: TRBV10-3; size: NA; CDR3: CAIRQGGINEQFF
length: 16; V: TRBV7-2; size: NA; CDR3: CASSWGTGRMNTEAFF
length: 13; V: TRBV3-1/TRBV3-2; size: NA; CDR3: CASSQAGFDGYTF
length: 15; V: TRBV5-1; size: NA; CDR3: CASSQRTGGLDTQYF